The 26 T cell receptor beta chains below come from one sample, sequenced in a study of shared clonotypes between healthy human individuals. TCRdb keeps only in-frame clones here, not all; method: immunoSEQ multiplex PCR. In the table there are around 2,000,000 clones, approximately 94% of which are singletons. CD45RO-negative cells were positively selected for CCR7, leaving out terminally differentiated effector memory CD45RA+ cells. The material sequenced was naive CD8+ T cells sorted from blood. These receptor sequences come from a man aged 18 to 30 in good health.

The chain recombines TRBV6-1 with TRBJ1-1, with unresolved D. There are 14 residues in the CDR3. CDR1 is MNHNS and CDR2 is SASEGT in the germline V gene. Trimming left V 3 bases short and J 5 bases short, with 13 bases between. This CDR3 reads CASSEGQGSTEAFF. The CDR3 DNA sequence: TGTGCCAGCAGTGAGGGTCAAGGTTCGACTGAAGCTTTCTTT.

This chain uses TRBV9 with TRBJ2-3; 7 bases are a match to TRBD1. The CDR3 extends over 14 amino acids. Germline trimming cut 3 bases from V and 4 bases from J; bases unmatched to any gene: 5. From germline, CDR1 is SGDLS and CDR2 YYNGEE. The CDR3 DNA sequence: TGTGCCAGCAGCGAGACAGGGAGCGCAGATACGCAGTATTTT. Translated: CASSETGSADTQYF.

This chain uses TRBV28 with TRBJ2-7, with 13 nucleotides matching TRBD2. Germline-derived CDR1 and CDR2 are MDHEN and SYDVKM. Trimming at V came to 5 bases and at J to 3 bases, leaving 7 bases not matched to a gene. The CDR3 totals 16 residues. The CDR3 DNA follows: TGTGCCAGCAGTCCCCTCGGACTAGCGGGGGACTACGAGCAGTACTTC. Translation gives CASSPLGLAGDYEQYF. The variable domain in full, with the rest retrieved from reference TRBV28 and TRBJ2-7, is DVKVTQSSRYLVKRTGEKVFLECVQDMDHENMFWYRQDPGLGLRLIYFSYDVKMKEKGDIPEGYSVSREKKERFSLILESASTNQTSMYLCASSPLGLAGDYEQYFGPGTRLTVT.

The V gene is TRBV7-8, the J gene TRBJ2-1; TRBD2 might be the D (5 bases). The germline gives CDR1 SGHVS, CDR2 FQNEAQ. The CDR3 sequence is 17 residues long. V dropped 0 bases and J dropped 0 bases, with 12 bases sitting between them. DNA for the CDR3: TGTGCCAGCAGCTTAGCGGGCGGGTTCATCTCCTACAATGAGCAGTTCTTC. Amino acids: CASSLAGGFISYNEQFF.

J is TRBJ1-2 and V is TRBV10-3; a possible D gene is TRBD1 (5 bases). This CDR3 spans 15 amino acids. Germline V gene data show CDR1 as ENHRY and CDR2 as SYGVKD. Trimming removed 0 bases from V and 3 bases from J, with 11 bases in between. CDR3 loop: CAISESSDRYYGYTF. CDR3 in DNA: TGTGCCATCAGTGAGTCGAGCGACAGATACTATGGCTACACCTTC.

Concerning this clone itself: This sample also contains other DNA sequences that code for the same CDR3. This chain uses TRBV11-2 with TRBJ2-7; D perhaps matches TRBD1 (5 bases). The germline V gene has CDR1 SGHAT and CDR2 FQNNGV. V shed 3 bases and J shed 2 bases, with 8 bases lying between them. The CDR3 has 13 amino acids. CDR3 in amino acids: CASSLGRAYEQYF. Here the CDR3 DNA reads TGTGCCAGCAGCTTGGGCAGGGCCTACGAGCAGTACTTC.

The rearrangement uses TRBV5-6 and TRBJ2-7; tentative D call: TRBD1 (6 bases). Deletions cut 2 bases from V and 2 bases from J, with 20 bases between. This CDR3 has 17 residues. The V gene's germline CDR1 is SGHDT and CDR2 YYEEEE. The CDR3 loop is CASSLVRDTLGPYEQYF. In DNA form, the CDR3 reads TGTGCCAGCAGCTTAGTACGGGACACCCTAGGGCCCTACGAGCAGTACTTC.

This clone was observed a single time. The sample holds other DNA sequences that translate to the same CDR3. The chain carries TRBV19 and TRBJ1-5; no clear D gene. With 7 bases removed from V and 4 bases from J, the gap between germline ends came to 11 bases. The CDR3 is 13 residues long. Per germline, CDR1 LNHDA and CDR2 SQIVND (reference sequence). CDR3: CASTLDGNQPQHF. The CDR3 DNA reads as TGTGCCAGTACCTTGGACGGGAATCAGCCCCAGCATTTT.

This chain connects TRBV2 to TRBJ1-5; 7 bases align to TRBD1. The CDR3 consists of 20 residues. Trimming removed 1 base from V and 0 bases from J; junction bases left unmatched: 15. Germline V gene sequence: CDR1 SNHLY, CDR2 FYNNEI. CDR3 DNA sequence: TGTGCCAGCAGTGAAGGGGGGACAGCAAGACCAAGGGTTAGCAATCAGCCCCAGCATTTT. Its translation is CASSEGGTARPRVSNQPQHF.

The genes are TRBV25-1 and TRBJ1-1; D gene ambiguous. Germline-derived CDR1 and CDR2 are MGHDK and SYGVNS. V dropped 6 bases and J dropped 8 bases, with 19 bases sitting between them. This CDR3 spans 14 amino acids. The CDR3 here is CASSPETSSPEAFF. The CDR3 DNA reads TGTGCCAGCAGCCCCGAAACCTCTAGCCCCGAAGCTTTCTTT.

The chain carries TRBV7-9 and TRBJ1-1; the match to TRBD1 covers 8 bases. The germline CDR1 and CDR2 sequences are SEHNR and FQNEAQ (reference sequence). CDR3 size: 15 residues. J was trimmed by 4 bases and V by 3 bases; bases with no gene match: 7. Written as DNA, the CDR3 is TGTGCCAGCAGCTTGGACTCAGGGGGCTTCACTGAAGCTTTCTTT. Amino acids: CASSLDSGGFTEAFF.

This clone showed up just once. V usage is TRBV9 and J usage is TRBJ2-2; 9 nucleotides agree with TRBD1. Germline loops: CDR1 SGDLS, CDR2 YYNGEE. The CDR3 covers 14 residues. With 6 bases clipped from V and 3 bases from J, the junction kept 3 bases outside the gene matches. As DNA, the CDR3 is TGTGCCAGCAAGACAGGGGGAGACACCGGGGAGCTGTTTTTT. Encoded protein: CASKTGGDTGELFF.

In its sample, this clone was seen once. The chain couples TRBV4-1 to TRBJ1-3, with D uncertain. Trimming took 8 bases from V and 2 from J, leaving 13 bases between them. Germline CDR1 and CDR2: MGHRA and YSYEKL. The CDR3 contains 14 residues. The CDR3 DNA reads as TGCGCCAGCGGTTTGGGTGGGCCTGGAAACACCATATATTTT. Translating gives CASGLGGPGNTIYF.

V usage is TRBV9 and J usage is TRBJ2-3; 8 bases match TRBD2. CDR1 and CDR2 from the germline V gene are SGDLS and YYNGEE. V gave up 4 bases and J gave up 0 bases; unmatched junction bases: 7. The CDR3 consists of 16 residues. CDR3 loop: CASSREGGYSTDTQYF. DNA for the CDR3: TGTGCCAGCAGCCGGGAGGGGGGGTACAGCACAGATACGCAGTATTTT.

The chain carries TRBV7-2 and TRBJ1-5; 9 nucleotides align to TRBD1. The CDR3 extends over 16 amino acids. The V gene's germline CDR1 is SGHTA and CDR2 FQGNSA. The trim removed 2 bases at V and 5 bases at J, leaving 7 bases unmatched. The CDR3 DNA sequence: TGTGCCAGCAGCTTATACCCGGACAGGGGTGATCAGCCCCAGCATTTT. It specifies CASSLYPDRGDQPQHF.

The V gene is TRBV5-8, the J gene TRBJ1-1, with D maybe TRBD1 (6 bases). The V and J ends lost 6 bases and 1 base respectively, with 10 bases between them. Germline V gives CDR1 SGHTS, CDR2 YDEGEE. The CDR3 sequence is 13 residues long. In nucleotides, the CDR3 is TGTGCCAGCACCTTCAGGGGGAACACTGAAGCTTTCTTT. This encodes CASTFRGNTEAFF.

The CDR3 DNA sequence: TGTGCCAGCAGTTCGGGACAGGGGGAGGGAGAGACCCAGTACTTC. Protein sequence: CASSSGQGEGETQYF. The chain links TRBV28 to TRBJ2-5; 11 nucleotides agree with TRBD1. With V trimmed by 4 bases and J by 4 bases, 5 bases remained unmatched. Germline V gives CDR1 MDHEN, CDR2 SYDVKM. This CDR3 has 15 residues.

The chain links TRBV30 to TRBJ1-2; 9 bases fit TRBD1. The CDR3 loop spans 14 amino acids. The V and J ends lost 3 bases and 5 bases, in that order; junction bases with no gene match: 7. Germline CDR1 is GTSNPN and CDR2 is SVGIG (reference sequence). The CDR3: CAWSYRGREYGYTF. As DNA, the CDR3 is TGTGCCTGGAGCTACAGGGGGCGAGAGTATGGCTACACCTTC.

The CDR3: CASSQDGSDYNEQFF. The DNA for the CDR3 is TGCGCCAGCAGCCAAGATGGTAGCGACTACAATGAGCAGTTCTTC. The V gene is TRBV4-3, the J gene TRBJ2-1, with D possibly being TRBD2 (5 bases). The CDR3 consists of 15 residues. Germline CDR1 reads LGHNA; CDR2 reads YSLEER. V gave up 0 bases and J gave up 3 bases, with 9 bases separating them.

The gene calls are TRBV4-1 and TRBJ2-7; D call uncertain. V was cut by 1 base and J by 9 bases, with 19 bases left in between. The CDR3 contains 15 residues. Germline loops: CDR1 MGHRA, CDR2 YSYEKL. CDR3 residues: CASSQVLGPLIGQYF. Here the CDR3 DNA reads TGCGCCAGCAGCCAAGTCTTAGGACCGCTAATCGGGCAGTACTTC.

The gene calls are TRBV6-5 and TRBJ1-1; possibly TRBD1 for D (6 bases). The V gene lost 2 bases and the J gene lost 0 bases, with 10 bases spanning the gap. CDR1 is MNHEY and CDR2 is SVGAGI in the germline V gene. The CDR3 runs 15 residues. CDR3 nucleotides: TGTGCCAGCAGTTACCACAGGGTTATGAACACTGAAGCTTTCTTT. Translation: CASSYHRVMNTEAFF.

V is TRBV6-1 and J is TRBJ1-3; the D gene is possibly TRBD1 (5 bases). The CDR3 runs to 17 residues. Germline assignment: CDR1 MNHNS and CDR2 SASEGT. Trimming pared 0 bases from V and 3 bases from J, leaving 15 bases between. The CDR3 region is CASSEAEQAALGNTIYF. The CDR3 coding sequence is TGTGCCAGCAGTGAAGCGGAACAGGCGGCTCTTGGAAACACCATATATTTT.

This clone showed up just a few times. The same CDR3 arises from other DNA sequences in this sample as well. The V call is TRBV30, the J call TRBJ1-6; 10 bases fit TRBD1. The V segment lost 0 bases and the J segment 8 bases; nucleotides outside the gene matches: 1. The CDR3 extends over 14 amino acids. Germline V gives CDR1 GTSNPN, CDR2 SVGIG (reference sequence). CDR3 region: CAWSVGQGDSPLHF. As DNA, the CDR3 is TGTGCCTGGAGTGTAGGACAGGGGGATTCACCCCTCCACTTT.

The chain combines TRBV7-9 with TRBJ1-4; a possible D gene is TRBD1 (6 bases). Trimming cost V 2 bases and J 9 bases, with 13 bases left between them. The germline gives CDR1 SEHNR, CDR2 FQNEAQ (reference sequence). CDR3 length: 14 amino acids. This CDR3 is CASSLPRGAQKLFF. CDR3 sequence (DNA): TGTGCCAGCAGCTTACCTAGGGGGGCTCAAAAACTGTTTTTT.

V usage is TRBV6-1 and J usage is TRBJ2-3; D gene unclear. Germline-derived CDR1 and CDR2 are MNHNS and SASEGT. With 4 bases removed from V and 9 bases from J, the gap between germline ends came to 11 bases. This CDR3 has 12 residues. CDR3: CASSVGVSTQYF. CDR3 bases: TGTGCCAGCAGTGTTGGGGTCAGCACGCAGTATTTT.

The CDR3 DNA follows: TGTGCCTTGGTAGCGGGGCGGGCAGATACGCAGTATTTT. Its translation is CALVAGRADTQYF. The chain joins TRBV30 to TRBJ2-3; 8 bases line up with TRBD2. The junction had 7 bases not matched to a gene; V was cut back by 7 bases and J by 4 bases. Germline V gene lookup returns CDR1 GTSNPN and CDR2 SVGIG (reference sequence). The CDR3 contains 13 residues.